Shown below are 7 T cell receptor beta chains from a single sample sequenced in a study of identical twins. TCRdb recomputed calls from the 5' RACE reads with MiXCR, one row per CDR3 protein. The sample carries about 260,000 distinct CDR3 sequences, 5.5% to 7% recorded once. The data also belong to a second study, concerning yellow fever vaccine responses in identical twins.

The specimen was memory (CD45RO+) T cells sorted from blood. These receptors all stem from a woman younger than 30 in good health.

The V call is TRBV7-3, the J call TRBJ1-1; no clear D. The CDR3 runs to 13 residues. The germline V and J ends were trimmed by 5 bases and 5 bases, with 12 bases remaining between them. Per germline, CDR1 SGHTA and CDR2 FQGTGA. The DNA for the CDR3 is TGTGCCAGCAGCCCCCAATGGGGAACTGAAGCTTTCTTT. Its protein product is CASSPQWGTEAFF.

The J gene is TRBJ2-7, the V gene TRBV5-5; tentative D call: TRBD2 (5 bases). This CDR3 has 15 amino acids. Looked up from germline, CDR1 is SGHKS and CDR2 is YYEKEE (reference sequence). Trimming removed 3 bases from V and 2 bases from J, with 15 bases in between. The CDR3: CASSWSGTTAYEQYF. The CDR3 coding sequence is TGTGCCAGCAGCTGGAGCGGCACGACGGCCTACGAGCAGTACTTC.

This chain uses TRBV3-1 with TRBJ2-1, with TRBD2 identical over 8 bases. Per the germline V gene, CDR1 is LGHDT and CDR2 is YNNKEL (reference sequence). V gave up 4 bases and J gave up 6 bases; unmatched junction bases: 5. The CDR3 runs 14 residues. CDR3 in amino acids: CASSLSGTFNEQFF. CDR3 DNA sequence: TGTGCCAGCAGCCTTAGCGGGACCTTCAATGAGCAGTTCTTC.

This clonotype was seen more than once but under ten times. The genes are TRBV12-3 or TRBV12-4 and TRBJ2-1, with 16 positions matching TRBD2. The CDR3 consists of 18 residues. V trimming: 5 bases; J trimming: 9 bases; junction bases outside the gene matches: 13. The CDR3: CASSPLGTSGRAVGEQFF. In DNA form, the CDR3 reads TGTGCCAGCAGTCCCCTCGGGACTAGCGGGAGGGCCGTTGGTGAGCAGTTCTTC.

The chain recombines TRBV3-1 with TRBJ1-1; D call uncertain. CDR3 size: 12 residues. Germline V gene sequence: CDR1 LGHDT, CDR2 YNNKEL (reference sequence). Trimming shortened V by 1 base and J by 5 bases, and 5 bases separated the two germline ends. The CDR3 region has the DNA TGTGCCAGCAGCCAAGCTGAGACTGAAGCTTTCTTT. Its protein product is CASSQAETEAFF.

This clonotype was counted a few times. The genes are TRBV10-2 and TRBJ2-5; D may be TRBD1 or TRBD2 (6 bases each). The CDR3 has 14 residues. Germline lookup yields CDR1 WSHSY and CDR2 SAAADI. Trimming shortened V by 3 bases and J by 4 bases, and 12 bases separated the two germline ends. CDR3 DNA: TGCGCCAGCAGTGAATCATGGGGGGCAGAGACCCAGTACTTC. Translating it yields CASSESWGAETQYF.

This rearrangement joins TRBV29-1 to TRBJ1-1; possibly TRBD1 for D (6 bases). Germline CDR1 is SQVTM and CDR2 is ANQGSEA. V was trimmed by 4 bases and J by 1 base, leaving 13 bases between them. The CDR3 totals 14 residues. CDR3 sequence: CSVAGGLTNTEAFF. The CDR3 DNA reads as TGCAGCGTTGCGGGGGGGCTTACGAACACTGAAGCTTTCTTT. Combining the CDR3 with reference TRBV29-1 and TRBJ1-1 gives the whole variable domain SAVISQKPSRDICQRGTSLTIQCQVDSQVTMMFWYRQQPGQSLTLIATANQGSEATYESGFVIDKFPISRPNLTFSTLTVSNMSPEDSSIYLCSVAGGLTNTEAFFGQGTRLTVV.